The subject of this entry is one T cell receptor (beta chain). Its specificity is unknown. This entry belongs to a study of cytomegalovirus exposure and HLA in healthy donors. Study observations and caveats: In a later analysis, TCR beta V- and J-gene trimming was associated with a missense DCLRE1C variant.

Vbeta (60) and Jbeta (13) primers were used in the PCR. Produced via immunoSEQ multiplex PCR; TCRdb's table is partial and in-frame only. Among roughly 98,000 clones listed, about four fifths were seen once. Unmatched junction bases numbered 9, after V lost 2 bases and J lost 2 bases. Germline V gives CDR1 SGHDT, CDR2 YYEEEE. The CDR3 covers 17 residues. Material for sequencing was PBMCs. This sequence was found in a woman between 65 and 79 years old in good health and CMV-seropositive. V usage is TRBV5-6 and J usage is TRBJ2-2; the match to TRBD1 covers 7 bases. The DNA of the CDR3 is TGTGCCAGCAGCTTTGTCCCGGGACAGAGAAACACCGGGGAGCTGTTTTTT. Protein: CASSFVPGQRNTGELFF.